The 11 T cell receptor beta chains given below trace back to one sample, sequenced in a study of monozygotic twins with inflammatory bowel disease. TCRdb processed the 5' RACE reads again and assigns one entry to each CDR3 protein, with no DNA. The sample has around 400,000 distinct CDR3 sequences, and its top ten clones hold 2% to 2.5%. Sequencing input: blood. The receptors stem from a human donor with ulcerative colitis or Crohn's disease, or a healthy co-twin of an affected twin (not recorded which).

The chain's CDR3 is CASSNRQGRTPQHF. The genes are TRBV6-5 and TRBJ1-5; checking the TCRdb D call of TRBD1 is not possible without DNA. Germline V gene data show CDR1 as MNHEY and CDR2 as SVGAGI. The CDR3 loop spans 14 amino acids.

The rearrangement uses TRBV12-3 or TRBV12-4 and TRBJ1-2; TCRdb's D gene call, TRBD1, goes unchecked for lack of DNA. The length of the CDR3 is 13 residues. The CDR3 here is CASREIPGYGYTF.

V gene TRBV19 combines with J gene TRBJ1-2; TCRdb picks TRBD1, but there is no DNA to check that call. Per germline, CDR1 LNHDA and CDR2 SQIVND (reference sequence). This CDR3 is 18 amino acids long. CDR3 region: CASSINGYRDINFYGYTF.

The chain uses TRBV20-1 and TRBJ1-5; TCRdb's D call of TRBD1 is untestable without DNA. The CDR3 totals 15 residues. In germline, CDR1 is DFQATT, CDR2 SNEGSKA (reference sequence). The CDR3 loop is CSARGGGDSNQPQHF.

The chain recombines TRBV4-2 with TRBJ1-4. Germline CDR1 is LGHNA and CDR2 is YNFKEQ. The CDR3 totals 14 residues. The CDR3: CASSPNRANEKLFF.

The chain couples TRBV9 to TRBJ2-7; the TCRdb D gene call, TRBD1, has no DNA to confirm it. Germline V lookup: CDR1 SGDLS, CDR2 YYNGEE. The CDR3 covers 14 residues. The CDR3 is CASSGGGRSYEQYF.

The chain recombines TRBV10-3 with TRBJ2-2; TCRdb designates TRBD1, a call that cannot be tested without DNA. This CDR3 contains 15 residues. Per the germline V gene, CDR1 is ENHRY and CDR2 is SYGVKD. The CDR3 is CATVARDRDTGELFF.

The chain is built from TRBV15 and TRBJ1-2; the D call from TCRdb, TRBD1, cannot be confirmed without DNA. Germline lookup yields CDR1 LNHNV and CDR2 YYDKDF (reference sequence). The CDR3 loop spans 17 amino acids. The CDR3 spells CATSRDVGTAPGYGYTF. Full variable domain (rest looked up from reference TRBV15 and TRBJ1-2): DAMVIQNPRYQVTQFGKPVTLSCSQTLNHNVMYWYQQKSSQAPKLLFHYYDKDFNNEADTPDNFQSRRPNTSFCFLDIRSPGLGDTAMYLCATSRDVGTAPGYGYTFGSGTRLTVV.

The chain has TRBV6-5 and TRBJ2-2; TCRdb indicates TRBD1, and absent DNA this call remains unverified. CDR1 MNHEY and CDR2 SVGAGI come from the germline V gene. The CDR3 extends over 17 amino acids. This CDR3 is CASSYSQGKVAPGELFF.

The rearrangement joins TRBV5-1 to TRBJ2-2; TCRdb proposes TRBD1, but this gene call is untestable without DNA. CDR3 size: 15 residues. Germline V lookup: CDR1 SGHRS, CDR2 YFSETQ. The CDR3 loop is CASSRGQAYTGELFF.

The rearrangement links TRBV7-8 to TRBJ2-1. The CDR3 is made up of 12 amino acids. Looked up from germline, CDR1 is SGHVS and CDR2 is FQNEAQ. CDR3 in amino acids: CASSPYPAEQFF. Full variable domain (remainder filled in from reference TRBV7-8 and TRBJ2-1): GAGVSQSPRYKVAKRGQDVALRCDPISGHVSLFWYQQALGQGPEFLTYFQNEAQLDKSGLPSDRFFAERPEGSVSTLKIQRTQQEDSAVYLCASSPYPAEQFFGPGTRLTVL.